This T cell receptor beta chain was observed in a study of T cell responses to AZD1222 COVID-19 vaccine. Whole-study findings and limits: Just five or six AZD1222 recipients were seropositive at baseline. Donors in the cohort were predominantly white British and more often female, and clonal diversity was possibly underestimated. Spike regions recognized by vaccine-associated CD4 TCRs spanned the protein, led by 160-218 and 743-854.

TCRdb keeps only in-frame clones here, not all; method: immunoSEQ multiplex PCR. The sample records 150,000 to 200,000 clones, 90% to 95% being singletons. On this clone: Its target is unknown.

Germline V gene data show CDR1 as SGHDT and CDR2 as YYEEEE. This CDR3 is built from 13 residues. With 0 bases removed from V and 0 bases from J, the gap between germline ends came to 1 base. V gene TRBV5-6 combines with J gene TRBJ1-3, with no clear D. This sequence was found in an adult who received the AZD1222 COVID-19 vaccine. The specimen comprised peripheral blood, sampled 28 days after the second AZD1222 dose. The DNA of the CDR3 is TGTGCCAGCAGCTTGGACTCTGGAAACACCATATATTTT. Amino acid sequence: CASSLDSGNTIYF.